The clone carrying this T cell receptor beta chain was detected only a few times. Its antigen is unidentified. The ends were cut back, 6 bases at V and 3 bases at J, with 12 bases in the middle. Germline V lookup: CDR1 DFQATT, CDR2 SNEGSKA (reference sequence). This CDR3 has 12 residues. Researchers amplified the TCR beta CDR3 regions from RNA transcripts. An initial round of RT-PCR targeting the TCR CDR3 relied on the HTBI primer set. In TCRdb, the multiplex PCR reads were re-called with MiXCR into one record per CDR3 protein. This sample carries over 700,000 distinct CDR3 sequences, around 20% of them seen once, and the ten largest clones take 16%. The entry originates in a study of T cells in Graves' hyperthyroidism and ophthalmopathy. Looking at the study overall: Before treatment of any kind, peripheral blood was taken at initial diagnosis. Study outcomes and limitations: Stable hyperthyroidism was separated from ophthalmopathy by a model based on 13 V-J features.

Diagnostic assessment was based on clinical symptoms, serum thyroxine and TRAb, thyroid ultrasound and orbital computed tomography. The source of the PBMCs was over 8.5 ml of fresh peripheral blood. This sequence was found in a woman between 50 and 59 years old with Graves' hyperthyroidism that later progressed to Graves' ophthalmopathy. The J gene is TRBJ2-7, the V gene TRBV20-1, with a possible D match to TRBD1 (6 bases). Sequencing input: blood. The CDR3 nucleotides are TGCAGTGCCACCACAGGGTTCTACGAGCAGTACTTC. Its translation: CSATTGFYEQYF.